Sequencing of this T cell receptor (beta chain) was carried out in a study of identical twins. In TCRdb, the 5' RACE reads were re-called with MiXCR into one record per CDR3 protein. The sample has roughly 280,000 distinct CDR3 sequences; roughly 8.6% are singletons. The data also belong to a second study, concerning yellow fever vaccine responses in identical twins. That source notes: Vaccine-induced T cell responses in twins were reportedly observed to appear partly convergent, partly personalized.

The sequencing sample was made of CD8+ T cells sorted from blood. This sequence was found in a woman under 30 in good health.

The CDR3 here is CSARGPGTYEQYF. The DNA for the CDR3 is TGCAGTGCTAGAGGGCCGGGAACCTACGAGCAGTACTTC. The J gene is TRBJ2-7, the V gene TRBV20-1; the D gene is possibly TRBD2 (5 bases). Trimming took off 1 base at V and 2 bases at J, with 9 bases between the two ends. The germline CDR1 and CDR2 sequences are DFQATT and SNEGSKA (reference sequence). CDR3 length: 13 amino acids.